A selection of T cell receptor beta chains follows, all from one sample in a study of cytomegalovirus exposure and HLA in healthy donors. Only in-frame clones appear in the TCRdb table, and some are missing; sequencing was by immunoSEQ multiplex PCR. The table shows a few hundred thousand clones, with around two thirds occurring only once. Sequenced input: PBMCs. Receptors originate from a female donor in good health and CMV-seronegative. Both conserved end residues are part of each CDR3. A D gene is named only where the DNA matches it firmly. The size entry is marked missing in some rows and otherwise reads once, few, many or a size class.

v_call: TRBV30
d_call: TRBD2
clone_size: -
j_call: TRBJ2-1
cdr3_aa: CAWSVPSGRNEQFF
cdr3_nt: TGTGCCTGGAGTGTCCCTAGCGGGCGGAATGAGCAGTTCTTC

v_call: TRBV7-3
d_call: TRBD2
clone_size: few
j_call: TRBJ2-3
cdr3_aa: CASSSESGTPPDTQYF
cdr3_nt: TGTGCCAGCAGCTCGGAAAGCGGGACCCCCCCAGATACGCAGTATTTT

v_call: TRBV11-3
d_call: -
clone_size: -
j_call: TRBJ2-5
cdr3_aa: CASSSTGIQETQYF
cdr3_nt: TGTGCCAGCAGCTCAACAGGTATCCAAGAGACCCAGTACTTC

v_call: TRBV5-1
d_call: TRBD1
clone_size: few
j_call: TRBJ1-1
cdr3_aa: CASSSTLTGITEAFF
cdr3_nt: TGCGCCAGCAGCTCCACTCTGACAGGGATCACTGAAGCTTTCTTT

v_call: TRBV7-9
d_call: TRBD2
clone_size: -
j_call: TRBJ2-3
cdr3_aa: CSSSGGTSWTDTQYF
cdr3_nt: TGTTCCAGCAGCGGGGGGACTAGTTGGACAGATACGCAGTATTTT

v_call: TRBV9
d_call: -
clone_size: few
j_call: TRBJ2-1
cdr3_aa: CASSATSRRDGGEQFF
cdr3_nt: TGTGCCAGCAGCGCTACCTCCAGGCGGGATGGGGGTGAGCAGTTCTTC

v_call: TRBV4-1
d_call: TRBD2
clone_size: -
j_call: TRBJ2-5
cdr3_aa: CASSLPGTSGRETQYF
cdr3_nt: TGCGCCAGCAGCCTGCCGGGGACTAGCGGGAGGGAGACCCAGTACTTC

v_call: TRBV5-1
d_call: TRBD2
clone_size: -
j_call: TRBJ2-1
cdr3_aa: CASSFTRLAGNEQFF
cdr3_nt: TGCGCCAGCAGCTTTACGCGACTAGCGGGCAATGAGCAGTTCTTC

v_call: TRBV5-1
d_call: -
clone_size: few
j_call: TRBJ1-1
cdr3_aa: CASSQRRWGAEAFF
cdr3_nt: TGCGCCAGCAGCCAACGAAGATGGGGGGCTGAAGCTTTCTTT

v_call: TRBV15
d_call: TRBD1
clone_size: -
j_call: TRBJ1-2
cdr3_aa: CATTKGTGTNYGYTF
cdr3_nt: TGTGCCACCACCAAGGGGACAGGGACTAACTATGGCTACACCTTC

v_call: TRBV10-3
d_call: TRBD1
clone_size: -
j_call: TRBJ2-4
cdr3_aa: CASRGQGENIQYF
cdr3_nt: TGTGCCAGCCGAGGGCAGGGGGAAAACATTCAGTACTTC

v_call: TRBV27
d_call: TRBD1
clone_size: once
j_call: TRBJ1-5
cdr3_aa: CASSLSTGASNQPQHF
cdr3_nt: TGTGCCAGCAGTTTATCGACAGGGGCCAGCAATCAGCCCCAGCATTTT

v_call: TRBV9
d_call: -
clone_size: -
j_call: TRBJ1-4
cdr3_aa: CASSPRGRGEKLFF
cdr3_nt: TGTGCCAGCAGCCCGAGAGGGAGAGGGGAAAAACTGTTTTTT

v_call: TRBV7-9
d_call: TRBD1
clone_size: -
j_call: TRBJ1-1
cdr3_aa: CASSLGDRLTEAFF
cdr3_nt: TGTGCCAGCAGCTTAGGGGACAGGCTCACTGAAGCTTTCTTT

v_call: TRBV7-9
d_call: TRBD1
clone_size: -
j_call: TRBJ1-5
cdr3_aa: CASSAGTGDNQPQHF
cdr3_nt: TGTGCCAGCAGCGCCGGGACAGGAGACAATCAGCCCCAGCATTTT

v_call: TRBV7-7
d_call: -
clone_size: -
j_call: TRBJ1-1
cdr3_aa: CASSPLNVARTEAFF
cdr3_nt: TGTGCTAGCAGCCCCTTAAATGTGGCTCGCACTGAAGCTTTCTTT

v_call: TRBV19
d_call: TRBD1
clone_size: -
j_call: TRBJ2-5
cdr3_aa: CASSIVPDRSGETQYF
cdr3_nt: TGTGCCAGTAGTATAGTTCCGGACAGGTCCGGTGAGACCCAGTACTTC

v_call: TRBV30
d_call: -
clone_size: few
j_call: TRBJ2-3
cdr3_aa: CGSRTGFEDTQYF
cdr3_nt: TGTGGATCACGTACAGGGTTTGAAGATACGCAGTATTTT

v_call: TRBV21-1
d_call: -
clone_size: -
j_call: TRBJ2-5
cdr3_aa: CASSRLMDRELISQYF
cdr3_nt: TGTGCCAGCAGCCGCCTTATGGACAGGGAACTTATTTCCCAGTACTTC

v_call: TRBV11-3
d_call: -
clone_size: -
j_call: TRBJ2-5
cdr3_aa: CASSFRWFQETQYF
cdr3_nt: TGTGCCAGCAGCTTTAGATGGTTCCAAGAGACCCAGTACTTC

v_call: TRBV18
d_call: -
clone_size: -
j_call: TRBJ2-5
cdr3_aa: CASSPVGEAGPDQETQYF
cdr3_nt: TGTGCCAGCTCACCGGTAGGGGAGGCGGGCCCGGATCAAGAGACCCAGTACTTC

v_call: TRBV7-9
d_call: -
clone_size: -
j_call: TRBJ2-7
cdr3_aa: CSSSPPGAIFHEQYF
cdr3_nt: TGTTCCAGCAGCCCCCCTGGGGCAATATTCCACGAGCAGTACTTC

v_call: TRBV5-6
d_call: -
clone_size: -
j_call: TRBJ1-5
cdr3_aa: CASSSGAGNQPQHF
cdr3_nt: TGTGCCAGCAGCTCTGGGGCAGGTAATCAGCCCCAGCATTTT

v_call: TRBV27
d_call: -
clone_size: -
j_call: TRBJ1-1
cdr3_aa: CASSLGRENTEAFF
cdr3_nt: TGCGCCAGCAGTTTAGGCAGGGAGAACACTGAAGCTTTCTTT

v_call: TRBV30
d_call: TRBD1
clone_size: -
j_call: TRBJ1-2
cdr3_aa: CAWSSPSRGIDYGYTF
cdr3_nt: TGTGCCTGGAGTTCCCCCTCCAGGGGGATCGACTATGGCTACACCTTC

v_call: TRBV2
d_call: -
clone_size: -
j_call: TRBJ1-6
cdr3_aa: CASSVEAVNSPLHF
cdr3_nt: TGTGCCAGCAGTGTTGAGGCGGTGAATTCACCCCTCCACTTT

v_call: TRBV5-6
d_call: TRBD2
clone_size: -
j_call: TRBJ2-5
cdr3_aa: CASSSLAGGPSETQYF
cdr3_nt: TGTGCCAGCAGCTCTCTAGCGGGAGGGCCTTCGGAGACCCAGTACTTC

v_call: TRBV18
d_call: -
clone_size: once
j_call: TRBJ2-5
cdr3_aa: CASSPPGQWKTQYF
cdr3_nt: TGTGCCAGCTCACCACCGGGACAATGGAAGACCCAGTACTTC

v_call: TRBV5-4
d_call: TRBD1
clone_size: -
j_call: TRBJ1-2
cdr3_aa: CASSLVWPDREPYPF
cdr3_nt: TGTGCCAGCAGCTTGGTTTGGCCTGACAGGGAACCCTATCCCTTC

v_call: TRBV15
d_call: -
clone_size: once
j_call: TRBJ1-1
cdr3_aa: CATSRVWSGEAFF
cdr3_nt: TGTGCCACCAGCAGAGTCTGGAGCGGTGAAGCTTTCTTT

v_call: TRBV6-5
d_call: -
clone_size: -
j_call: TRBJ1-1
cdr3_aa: CASSSQGTAFF
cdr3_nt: TGTGCCAGCAGTTCCCAGGGTACGGCTTTCTTT

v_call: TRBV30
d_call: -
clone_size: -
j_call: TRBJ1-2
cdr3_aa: CAWSPGSGGYGYTF
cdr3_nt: TGTGCCTGGAGCCCGGGCTCGGGAGGCTATGGCTACACCTTC

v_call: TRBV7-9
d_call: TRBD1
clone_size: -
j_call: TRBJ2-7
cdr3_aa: CSSSSLPPGQGMDEQYF
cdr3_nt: TGTTCCAGCAGCTCACTACCCCCGGGACAGGGAATGGACGAGCAGTACTTC

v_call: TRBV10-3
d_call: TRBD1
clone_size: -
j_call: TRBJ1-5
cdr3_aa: CAISDGQGYQPQHF
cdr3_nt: TGTGCCATCAGTGACGGACAGGGGTACCAGCCCCAGCATTTT

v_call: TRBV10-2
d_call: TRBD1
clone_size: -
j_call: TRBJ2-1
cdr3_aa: CATTRPGGDLLGSDEQFF
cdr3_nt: TGCGCCACCACCCGCCCAGGGGGCGACCTCTTGGGTAGCGATGAGCAGTTCTTC

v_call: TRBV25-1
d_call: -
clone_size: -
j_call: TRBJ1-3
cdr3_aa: CASRSSGNTIYF
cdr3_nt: TGTGCCAGCCGTAGCTCTGGAAACACCATATATTTT

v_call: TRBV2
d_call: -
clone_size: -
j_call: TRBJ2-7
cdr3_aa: CASSEGFGGLDYEQYF
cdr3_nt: TGTGCCAGCAGTGAAGGATTCGGGGGACTCGACTACGAGCAGTACTTC

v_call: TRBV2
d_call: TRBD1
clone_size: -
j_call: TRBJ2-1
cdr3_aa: CASSERTGRNYNEQFF
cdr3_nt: TGTGCCAGCAGTGAACGGACAGGGCGGAACTACAATGAGCAGTTCTTC

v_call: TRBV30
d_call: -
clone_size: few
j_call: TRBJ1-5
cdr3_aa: CAWSLNSNQPQHF
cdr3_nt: TGTGCCTGGAGTCTTAATAGCAATCAGCCCCAGCATTTT

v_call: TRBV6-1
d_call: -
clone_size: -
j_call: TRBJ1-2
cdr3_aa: CATSDYGYTF
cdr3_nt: TGTGCCACCTCGGACTATGGCTACACCTTC

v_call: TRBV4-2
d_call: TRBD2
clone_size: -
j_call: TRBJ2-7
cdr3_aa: CASSHLGTSGSSYEQYF
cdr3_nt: TGTGCCAGCAGCCACCTCGGGACTAGCGGGAGTTCCTACGAGCAGTACTTC

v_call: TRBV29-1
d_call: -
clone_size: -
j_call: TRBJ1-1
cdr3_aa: CSVGTPNTEAFF
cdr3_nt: TGCAGCGTGGGGACACCGAACACTGAAGCTTTCTTT

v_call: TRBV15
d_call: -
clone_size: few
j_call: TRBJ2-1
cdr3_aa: CATSRGVRNEQFF
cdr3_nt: TGTGCCACCAGCAGAGGAGTCCGGAATGAGCAGTTCTTC

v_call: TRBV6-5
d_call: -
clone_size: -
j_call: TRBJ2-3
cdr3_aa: CASRGRSDTQYF
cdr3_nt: TGTGCCAGCAGGGGGAGGAGTGATACGCAGTATTTT

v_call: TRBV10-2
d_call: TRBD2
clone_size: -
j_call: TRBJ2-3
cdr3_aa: CASSYPTSGRAGDTQYF
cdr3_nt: TGCGCCAGCAGTTACCCGACTAGCGGGAGGGCCGGAGATACGCAGTATTTT

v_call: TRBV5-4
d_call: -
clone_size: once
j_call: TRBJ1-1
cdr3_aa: CASSAGSEAFF
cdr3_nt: TGTGCCAGCAGCGCAGGGTCTGAAGCTTTCTTT

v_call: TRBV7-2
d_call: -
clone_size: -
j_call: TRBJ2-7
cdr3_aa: CASILGGEDSYEQYF
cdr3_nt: TGTGCCAGCATCCTAGGGGGGGAGGACTCCTACGAGCAGTACTTC

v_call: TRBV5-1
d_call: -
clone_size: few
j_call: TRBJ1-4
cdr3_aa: CASSPSSRAATNEKLFF
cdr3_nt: TGCGCCAGCAGCCCTTCCTCGCGGGCTGCAACTAATGAAAAACTGTTTTTT

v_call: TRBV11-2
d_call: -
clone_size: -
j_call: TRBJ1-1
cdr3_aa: CASSFTRGNTEAFF
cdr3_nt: TGTGCCAGCAGCTTCACCAGGGGGAACACTGAAGCTTTCTTT

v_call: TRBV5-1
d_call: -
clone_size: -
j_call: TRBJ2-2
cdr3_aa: CASSFGLGVLTGELFF
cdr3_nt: TGCGCCAGCAGCTTTGGTCTCGGGGTCCTTACCGGGGAGCTGTTTTTT

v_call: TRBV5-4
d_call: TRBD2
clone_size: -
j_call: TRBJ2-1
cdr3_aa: CASSSGTSGTFYNEQFF
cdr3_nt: TGTGCCAGCAGCTCTGGGACTAGCGGGACCTTCTACAATGAGCAGTTCTTC

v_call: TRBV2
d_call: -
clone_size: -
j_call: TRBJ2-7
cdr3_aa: CASSELGGDSYEQYF
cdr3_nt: TGTGCCAGCAGTGAGTTGGGAGGTGACTCCTACGAGCAGTACTTC

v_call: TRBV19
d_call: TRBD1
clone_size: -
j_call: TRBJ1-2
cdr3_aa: CASNDRDYGYTF
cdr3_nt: TGTGCCAGTAATGACAGGGACTATGGCTACACCTTC

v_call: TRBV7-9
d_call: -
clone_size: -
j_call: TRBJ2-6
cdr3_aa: CASSLVFGGDSGANVLTF
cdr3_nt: TGTGCCAGCAGCTTAGTGTTTGGCGGAGACTCTGGGGCCAACGTCCTGACTTTC

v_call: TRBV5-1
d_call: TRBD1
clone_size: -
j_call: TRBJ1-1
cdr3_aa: CASSFWGQVTEAFF
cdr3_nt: TGCGCCAGCAGCTTTTGGGGACAGGTTACTGAAGCTTTCTTT